This is a list of T cell receptor beta chains from one sample in a study of shared clonotypes between healthy human individuals. Libraries were prepared by immunoSEQ multiplex PCR; TCRdb keeps only in-frame clonotypes and omits some of them. The sample has roughly 2,000,000 clones, 93% seen once; the top ten hold less than 2%. Sequencing was carried out using naive CD8+ T cells from PBMCs. The origin of the receptors is a man between 18 and 29 years old in good health. Some clones in this sample may be carry-over from other donors' samples. Each CDR3 is given with its conserved first and last residue. D genes are given only for firm matches. Only some rows state a clone size, as once, few, many or a class for expanded clones.

abundance,j_gene,d_gene,v_gene,CDR3nt,CDR3aa
NA,TRBJ2-5,NA,TRBV13,TGTGCCAGCAGCGAGGACCTAGCTTTTGAGACCCAGTACTTC,CASSEDLAFETQYF
NA,TRBJ2-2,TRBD2,TRBV4-1,TGCGCCAGCAGCCAAGAGGGACTAGCTTTAGCCGGGGAGCTGTTTTTT,CASSQEGLALAGELFF
NA,TRBJ2-1,NA,TRBV9,TGTGCCAGCAGCCTCAGGCCGGGAGCCGGAAATGAGCAGTTCTTC,CASSLRPGAGNEQFF
once,TRBJ2-1,TRBD1,TRBV10-3,TGTGCCATCAGTGAGCGGGGACAGGACTACAATGAGCAGTTCTTC,CAISERGQDYNEQFF
NA,TRBJ1-1,NA,TRBV29-1,TGCAGCGTACCTTCGGGGACTGAAGCTTTCTTT,CSVPSGTEAFF
NA,TRBJ2-1,TRBD2,TRBV9,TGTGCCAGCAGCGTAGAGGAGCGGGAGAGGGTCAATGAGCAGTTCTTC,CASSVEERERVNEQFF
once,TRBJ2-5,TRBD2,TRBV11-2,TGTGCCAGCAGCTCGCTAGCAGCGGGGGCCCAGTACTTC,CASSSLAAGAQYF
NA,TRBJ1-1,NA,TRBV7-9,TGTGCCAGCAGCCGGCTGTTTGAAGCTTTCTTT,CASSRLFEAFF
NA,TRBJ2-7,TRBD1,TRBV5-1,TGCGCCAGCAAAAGTGCAGGGGGTCTGAACGAGCAGTACTTC,CASKSAGGLNEQYF
NA,TRBJ1-2,NA,TRBV2,TGTGCCAGCAGTGAAAGCAATGGCTACACCTTC,CASSESNGYTF
NA,TRBJ2-1,NA,TRBV13,TGTGCCAGCAGCCCAGGGAGGTCCTACAATGAGCAGTTCTTC,CASSPGRSYNEQFF
once,TRBJ1-3,TRBD1,TRBV7-2,TGTGCCAGCAGCTTAGCGACAGGGACTGGAAACACCATATATTTT,CASSLATGTGNTIYF
NA,TRBJ2-7,NA,TRBV6-5,TGTGCCAGCAGTTACTCGAAGGGCCAGGTCAACTACGAGCAGTACTTC,CASSYSKGQVNYEQYF
NA,TRBJ2-1,TRBD2,TRBV4-1,TGCGCCAGCAGCCGCGCGGGAGTAATGGATCGCGAGCAGTTCTTC,CASSRAGVMDREQFF
NA,TRBJ2-5,TRBD1,TRBV6-5,TGTGCCAGCAGTTCCCCCGACAGGGGATTAGAGACCCAGTACTTC,CASSSPDRGLETQYF
once,TRBJ2-7,NA,TRBV7-9,TGTGCCAGCAGCTTAGTAAGGCAGGGGCGGTACGAGCAGTACTTC,CASSLVRQGRYEQYF
NA,TRBJ1-1,NA,TRBV27,TGTGCCAGCAGTTTATCCCTAGGCGCAGGTTACACTGAAGCTTTCTTT,CASSLSLGAGYTEAFF
NA,TRBJ1-2,NA,TRBV16,TGTGCCAGCAGCCAATCTCCGAGTGCTAACTATGGCTACACCTTC,CASSQSPSANYGYTF
NA,TRBJ1-2,TRBD1,TRBV30,TGTGCCTGGACGGACAGGGGTGTTCGCTATGGCTACACCTTC,CAWTDRGVRYGYTF
NA,TRBJ2-3,TRBD2,TRBV10-3,TGTGCCCCCATCCCTAAGGCTAGCGGAGCACGTACAGATACGCAGTATTTT,CAPIPKASGARTDTQYF
NA,TRBJ2-7,NA,TRBV4-1,TGCGCCAGCAGCCAAGATTTATCAGGGAAACTCTCCTACGAGCAGTACTTC,CASSQDLSGKLSYEQYF
NA,TRBJ1-1,NA,TRBV15,TGTGCCACCAGCAGAGGTTCCGATGAGAGGGCTGAAGCTTTCTTT,CATSRGSDERAEAFF
NA,TRBJ2-3,TRBD2,TRBV13,TGTGCCAGCACTAGCGGCACCACAGATACGCAGTATTTT,CASTSGTTDTQYF
NA,TRBJ2-5,NA,TRBV5-1,TGCGCCAGCAGCTTGGATCGAGAGACCCAGTACTTC,CASSLDRETQYF